This TCR beta chain was recorded in a study of patients and donors after allogeneic stem cell transplantation. Germline assignment: CDR1 ENHRY and CDR2 SYGVKD. The V and J ends lost 1 base and 1 base respectively, with 10 bases between them. This CDR3 is built from 15 residues. The sample holds many counts of this clonotype. TCRdb itself ran the RT-PCR reads through MiXCR, one entry per CDR3 protein. The sample includes approximately 410,000 distinct CDR3 sequences, more than 15% of them seen just once. The chain recombines TRBV10-3 with TRBJ2-5; D uncertain. Sequenced sample: blood, either unsorted or a sorted T cell fraction (not recorded which). The source of this sequence is a human donor who was either an allogeneic HSCT recipient or a stem cell or donor lymphocyte infusion donor (not recorded which). It is not recorded whose cells these are; they may come from a transplant donor. The CDR3: CAISEFGTPQETQYF. The CDR3 DNA follows: TGTGCCATCAGTGAGTTTGGTACTCCCCAAGAGACCCAGTACTTC.